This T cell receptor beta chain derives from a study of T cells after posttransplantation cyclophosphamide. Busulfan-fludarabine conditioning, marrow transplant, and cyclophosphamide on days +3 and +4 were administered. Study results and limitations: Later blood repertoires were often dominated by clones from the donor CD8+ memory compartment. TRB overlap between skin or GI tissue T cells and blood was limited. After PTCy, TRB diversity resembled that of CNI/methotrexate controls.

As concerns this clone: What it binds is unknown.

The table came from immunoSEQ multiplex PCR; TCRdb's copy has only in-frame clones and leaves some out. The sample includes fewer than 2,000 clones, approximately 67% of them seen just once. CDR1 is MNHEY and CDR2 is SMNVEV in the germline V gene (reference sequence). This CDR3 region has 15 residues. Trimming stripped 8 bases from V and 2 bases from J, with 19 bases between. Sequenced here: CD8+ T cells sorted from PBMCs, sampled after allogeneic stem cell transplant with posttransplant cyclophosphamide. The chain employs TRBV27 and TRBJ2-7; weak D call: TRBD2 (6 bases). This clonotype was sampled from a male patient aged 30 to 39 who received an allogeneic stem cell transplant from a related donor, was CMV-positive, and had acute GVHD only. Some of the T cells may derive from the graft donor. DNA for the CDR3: TGTGCCAGCGCCCACCCCTTCGGGGGTACCTACGAGCAGTACTTC. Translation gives CASAHPFGGTYEQYF.